This note documents a single TCR beta chain sequence. The data are from a study of blood T cell repertoires in COVID-19. Clones were read by immunoSEQ multiplex PCR, and TCRdb kept only the in-frame ones, dropping some. The table records a few hundred thousand clones, over 80% of them present only once. CDR3 length equals 13 residues. Germline V lookup: CDR1 KGHDR, CDR2 SFDVKD. The J segment lost 4 bases and the V segment lost 6 bases, leaving 4 bases of the junction unmatched. This clonotype was obtained from a man between 25 and 39 years old who had recovered from COVID-19. The chain is built from TRBV24-1 and TRBJ1-1; 7 bases map to TRBD1. The source material was PBMCs or T cells enriched from blood (not recorded which). Written as DNA, the CDR3 is TGTGCCACCAGTTCGAACAGGGGCACTGAAGCTTTCTTT. Protein: CATSSNRGTEAFF.